In this sample, the clone carrying this TCR beta chain turned up a few times. Its antigen remains unknown. The record originates from a study of blood T cells in healthy people across ages. PBMCs were isolated at a quantity of at least 7 million per sample. With a J-beta primer mix and a sample-barcoded 5' primer, a second PCR ran roughly 6 to 11 cycles. TCRdb independently ran MiXCR on the 5' RACE reads; one entry per CDR3 protein. This table has over a million distinct CDR3 sequences, 55% to 75% appearing once. Broader study findings: Across the age range, TCR beta diversity per million T cells fell in a roughly linear way.

The CDR3 sequence is 17 residues long. Germline assignment: CDR1 DFQATT and CDR2 SNEGSKA (reference sequence). V lost 0 bases, J lost 5 bases, and 23 bases lay in between. Sequences were obtained from blood. V and J are TRBV20-1 and TRBJ2-7, with TRBD2 as a possible D gene (5 bases). The clonotype originates from a man between 18 and 29 years old in good health. CDR3 DNA: TGCAGTGCTAGAGACCCCAGAACAACTAGTCGATTGGACGAGCAGTACTTC. It specifies CSARDPRTTSRLDEQYF.